The 8 T cell receptor beta chains below all came from one sample that was sequenced in a study of patients and donors after allogeneic stem cell transplantation. TCRdb recomputed calls from the RT-PCR reads with MiXCR, one row per CDR3 protein. The table lists roughly 960,000 distinct CDR3 sequences, about a sixth of them singletons. Sequenced: blood, either unsorted or a sorted T cell fraction (not recorded which). These TCRs come from a human donor who was either an allogeneic HSCT recipient or a stem cell or donor lymphocyte infusion donor (not recorded which). It is not recorded whose cells these are; they may come from a transplant donor.

This chain links TRBV4-2 with TRBJ2-4, with 8 bases identical to TRBD2. Germline values: CDR1 LGHNA, CDR2 YNFKEQ. This CDR3 comprises 18 residues. Trimming cost V 0 bases and J 0 bases; bases outside gene matches: 7. CDR3 amino acids: CASSQDPPAGGAKNIQYF. The DNA of the CDR3 is TGTGCCAGCAGCCAAGATCCCCCTGCGGGGGGAGCCAAAAACATTCAGTACTTC.

The chain has TRBV11-2 and TRBJ2-2, with TRBD2 matching 7 bases. From germline, CDR1 is SGHAT and CDR2 FQNNGV. The CDR3 has 16 amino acids. Unmatched junction bases numbered 12, after V lost 4 bases and J lost 7 bases. The CDR3 bases are TGTGCCAGCAGCTCAAGGACTAGGAAAGGAAACGGGGAGCTGTTTTTT. Protein sequence: CASSSRTRKGNGELFF.

This clonotype was recorded a few times. This chain links TRBV20-1 with TRBJ2-1; 7 bases line up with TRBD2. Germline CDR1 DFQATT, CDR2 SNEGSKA (reference sequence). CDR3 length: 12 residues. V dropped 6 bases and J dropped 7; count of bases not matched to a gene: 6. As DNA, the CDR3 is TGCAGTGCGTCCGGGGAGGGAAATGAGCAGTTCTTC. The encoded protein is CSASGEGNEQFF.

The rearrangement uses TRBV7-9 and TRBJ2-2; D is unclear. The CDR3 is 15 amino acids. Germline V CDR1 and CDR2: SEHNR, FQNEAQ (reference sequence). The ends were cut back, 5 bases at V and 4 bases at J, with 14 bases in the middle. The CDR3 coding sequence is TGTGCCAGCAGCCCAGGAGTCGTGAGCACCGGGGAGCTGTTTTTT. Translated: CASSPGVVSTGELFF.

V usage is TRBV20-1 and J usage is TRBJ2-7, with TRBD2 matching over 9 bases. Germline CDR1 DFQATT, CDR2 SNEGSKA (reference sequence). The CDR3 loop spans 14 amino acids. The trim removed 6 bases at V and 2 bases at J, leaving 8 bases unmatched. The DNA of the CDR3 is TGCAGTGCCCCAGGGGGGACTAGCCCCTACGAGCAGTACTTC. Amino acid sequence: CSAPGGTSPYEQYF.

The CDR3 nucleotides read TGTGCCAGCAGCTTAGCCCCCCCGGCCCTTGTAGATACGCAGTATTTT. As protein: CASSLAPPALVDTQYF. The chain has TRBV7-2 and TRBJ2-3; no clear D. The CDR3 totals 16 residues. Trimming took off 0 bases at V and 5 bases at J, with 15 bases between the two ends. Germline V gene data show CDR1 as SGHTA and CDR2 as FQGNSA. Full variable domain (rest looked up from reference TRBV7-2 and TRBJ2-3): GAGVSQSPSNKVTEKGKDVELRCDPISGHTALYWYRQSLGQGLEFLIYFQGNSAPDKSGLPSDRFSAERTGGSVSTLTIQRTQQEDSAVYLCASSLAPPALVDTQYFGPGTRLTVL.

Ten or more counts support this clonotype. The chain recombines TRBV5-1 with TRBJ2-7; D is unresolved. Germline V gives CDR1 SGHRS, CDR2 YFSETQ. The length of the CDR3 is 16 residues. V was pared by 3 bases and J by 6 bases, with 22 bases between. The CDR3 DNA is TGCGCCAGCAGCTCACCACAAGGTCAGCATAGAGGCGAGCAGTACTTC. Translating it yields CASSSPQGQHRGEQYF.

This chain connects TRBV12-3 or TRBV12-4 to TRBJ2-2, with D perhaps TRBD1 (6 bases). The CDR3 extends over 17 amino acids. Deletions cut 3 bases from V and 0 bases from J, with 14 bases between. The CDR3 reads CASSFFQGQPNTGELFF. As DNA, the CDR3 is TGTGCCAGCAGTTTTTTTCAGGGGCAGCCGAACACCGGGGAGCTGTTTTTT.